The 27 T cell receptor beta chains below come from one sample, sequenced in a study of blood T cell repertoires in COVID-19. This table comes from immunoSEQ multiplex PCR, and its TCRdb copy is limited to in-frame clones, with some not included. The sample includes hundreds of thousands of clones, around nine tenths seen only once; the top ten take under 2%. The sequencing input was peripheral blood. Receptors were obtained from a woman aged 60-75 years who had recovered from COVID-19.

This chain joins TRBV5-1 and TRBJ2-5, with D possibly TRBD1 on 6 matching bases. Trimming cost V 3 bases and J 2 bases, with 14 bases left between them. CDR3 size: 15 residues. CDR1 is SGHRS, CDR2 YFSETQ, per germline. Here the CDR3 reads CASSSTGTIQETQYF. The DNA of the CDR3 is TGCGCCAGCAGCTCCACCGGGACAATACAAGAGACCCAGTACTTC.

CDR3 amino acids: CSASILAGPETQYF. The CDR3 nucleotides read TGCAGTGCTAGTATCTTAGCGGGGCCGGAGACCCAGTACTTC. This chain links TRBV20-1 with TRBJ2-5; 8 nucleotides line up with TRBD2. V was clipped by 3 bases and J by 5 bases; unmatched bases: 8. Germline CDR1 reads DFQATT; CDR2 reads SNEGSKA (reference sequence). The CDR3 runs to 14 residues.

Regarding this clone: This may come from a read error, since a much larger clone is one base off. The CDR3 region has the DNA TGTGCCAGCAGTTTACAGGGCTACGAGCAGTACTTC. Protein sequence: CASSLQGYEQYF. The chain joins TRBV28 to TRBJ2-7, with TRBD1 as a possible D gene (5 bases). This CDR3 has 12 residues. The V gene's germline CDR1 is MDHEN and CDR2 SYDVKM. Trimming took off 2 bases at V and 3 bases at J, with 5 bases between the two ends.

The sample holds a few counts of this clone. The chain joins TRBV29-1 to TRBJ2-5; 7 positions agree with TRBD1. The V gene's germline CDR1 is SQVTM and CDR2 ANQGSEA. Germline trimming cut 6 bases from V and 0 bases from J; bases unmatched to any gene: 13. This CDR3 has 16 residues. CDR3 sequence (DNA): TGCAGCGTGCACTCATTTGGGACAGAAAACCAAGAGACCCAGTACTTC. Residues: CSVHSFGTENQETQYF. Supplemented by reference TRBV29-1 and TRBJ2-5, the full variable domain reads SAVISQKPSRDICQRGTSLTIQCQVDSQVTMMFWYRQQPGQSLTLIATANQGSEATYESGFVIDKFPISRPNLTFSTLTVSNMSPEDSSIYLCSVHSFGTENQETQYFGPGTRLLVL.

The chain combines TRBV4-3 with TRBJ1-3; TRBD1 matches 7 bases. The CDR3 is 21 amino acids. J gave up 0 bases and V 4 bases, and 21 bases lay outside the gene matches. CDR1 and CDR2 from the germline V gene are LGHNA and YSLEER. The CDR3 nucleotides read TGCGCCAGCAGCCTCCGATTCCAGGGGACAGTAATATTCAGCTCTGGAAACACCATATATTTT. As protein: CASSLRFQGTVIFSSGNTIYF.

This sequence joins TRBV6-5 and TRBJ1-2; the D gene is possibly TRBD1 (6 bases). CDR3 length equals 15 residues. V was pared by 2 bases and J by 3 bases, with 13 bases between. Germline values: CDR1 MNHEY, CDR2 SVGAGI. CDR3 sequence: CASSYNIQGDYGYTF. CDR3 in DNA: TGTGCCAGCAGTTACAATATACAGGGAGACTATGGCTACACCTTC.

The J gene is TRBJ2-7, the V gene TRBV7-2; the match to TRBD2 covers 8 bases. The CDR3 runs 15 residues. V shed 2 bases, J shed 0 bases, and the junction held 3 bases outside the gene matches. Germline-derived CDR1 and CDR2 are SGHTA and FQGNSA. CDR3 residues: CASSLQRGPSYEQYF. The DNA for the CDR3 is TGTGCCAGCAGCTTACAGCGGGGGCCCTCCTACGAGCAGTACTTC.

V gene TRBV3-1 (or the pseudogene TRBV3-2) combines with J gene TRBJ1-3; D uncertain. Trimming stripped 4 bases from V and 1 base from J, with 8 bases between. Germline CDR1 and CDR2: LGHDT and YNNKEL (reference sequence). CDR3 length: 14 residues. The CDR3 DNA reads as TGTGCCAGCAGCCCCCTACGGTCTGGAAACACCATATATTTT. Its protein product is CASSPLRSGNTIYF.

The CDR3 DNA sequence: TGTGCCAGCAGCTGGGGCGGACAGGGGAAAAGGGGTACTGAAGCTTTCTTT. This translates into CASSWGGQGKRGTEAFF. This chain links TRBV7-9 with TRBJ1-1; 9 positions agree with TRBD1. CDR3 length: 17 amino acids. Germline CDR1 and CDR2: SEHNR and FQNEAQ (reference sequence). V lost 4 bases to trimming and J lost 5 bases; unmatched junction nucleotides: 14.

This clone was found once. The chain employs TRBV20-1 and TRBJ2-4; 9 bases agree with TRBD1. CDR1 and CDR2 (germline): DFQATT, SNEGSKA (reference sequence). CDR3 length equals 10 residues. V shed 7 bases and J 15 bases; nucleotides not matched to a gene: 7. The chain's CDR3 is CSVWGTGPYF. The CDR3 coding sequence is TGCAGTGTTTGGGGGACAGGGCCGTACTTC.

The rearrangement uses TRBV3-1 (or the pseudogene TRBV3-2) and TRBJ2-2; the D is unclear. The CDR3 has 13 amino acids. Trimming pared 1 base from V and 7 bases from J, leaving 7 bases between. CDR1 is LGHDT, CDR2 YNNKEL, per germline (reference sequence). The CDR3 here is CASSQARYGELFF. Written as DNA, the CDR3 is TGTGCCAGCAGCCAAGCCAGGTACGGGGAGCTGTTTTTT.

Here the CDR3 reads CASNPPGGTSYNEQFF. CDR3 DNA sequence: TGTGCCAGCAACCCTCCCGGGGGGACTTCCTACAATGAGCAGTTCTTC. This chain connects TRBV7-8 to TRBJ2-1, with 7 bases that match TRBD2. V was pared by 7 bases and J by 1 base, with 10 bases of the junction left unmatched. CDR1 and CDR2 (germline): SGHVS, FQNEAQ. The CDR3 totals 16 residues.

The chain links TRBV3-1 (or the pseudogene TRBV3-2) to TRBJ1-1; D is unresolved. The CDR3 sequence is 13 residues long. V lost 1 base and J lost 5, with 8 bases in between. Germline V gene sequence: CDR1 LGHDT, CDR2 YNNKEL (reference sequence). CDR3 residues: CASSQGRRTEAFF. The CDR3 region has the DNA TGTGCCAGCAGCCAAGGTCGGAGGACTGAAGCTTTCTTT.

The rearrangement uses TRBV19 and TRBJ2-3; 8 bases are shared with TRBD1. The CDR3 runs 15 residues. Germline CDR1 and CDR2: LNHDA and SQIVND (reference sequence). J lost 6 bases, V lost 6 bases, and 11 bases had no gene match. The CDR3 DNA reads as TGTGCCAGTAGCAATCAGGGGGCGAGAGAGGATACGCAGTATTTT. Translated, it gives CASSNQGAREDTQYF.

The gene calls are TRBV19 and TRBJ2-7; D is undetermined. Trimming left V 4 bases short and J 3 bases short, with 13 bases between. The CDR3 is made up of 14 amino acids. CDR1 and CDR2 (germline): LNHDA, SQIVND (reference sequence). CDR3 protein: CASSSQSVNYEQYF. CDR3 bases: TGTGCCAGTAGTAGCCAGTCCGTTAACTACGAGCAGTACTTC.

The J gene is TRBJ2-2, the V gene TRBV7-8; tentative D call: TRBD1 (5 bases). V dropped 4 bases and J dropped 1 base, with 13 bases sitting between them. The CDR3 covers 16 residues. Germline CDR1 and CDR2: SGHVS and FQNEAQ. CDR3 bases: TGTGCCAGCAGCTCTCAGACAGCGAAGAACACCGGGGAGCTGTTTTTT. This gives the protein CASSSQTAKNTGELFF.

This clone was seen only once. The chain employs TRBV7-3 and TRBJ1-2; D not resolved. The germline V gene has CDR1 SGHTA and CDR2 FQGTGA. The CDR3 covers 16 residues. Trimming left V 0 bases short and J 4 bases short, with 15 bases between. The CDR3 DNA sequence: TGTGCCAGCAGCTTAACGGGTGGTAGCCTCCCCTATGGCTACACCTTC. Amino acids: CASSLTGGSLPYGYTF.

The chain carries TRBV6-5 and TRBJ1-5, with D tentatively TRBD1 (5 bases). From germline, CDR1 is MNHEY and CDR2 SVGAGI. This CDR3 comprises 16 residues. The V gene lost 0 bases and the J gene lost 7 bases, with 16 bases spanning the gap. Here the CDR3 reads CASSYSSLPGWQPQHF. The CDR3 DNA follows: TGTGCCAGCAGTTACTCGAGTCTTCCAGGGTGGCAGCCCCAGCATTTT.

The J gene is TRBJ2-6, the V gene TRBV2, with D possibly matching TRBD2 (6 bases). The CDR3 spans 15 residues. Looked up from germline, CDR1 is SNHLY and CDR2 is FYNNEI. The V and J ends lost 6 bases and 0 bases respectively, with 9 bases between them. The CDR3 bases are TGTGCCAGCAGGTCCGGGGGCTCTGGGGCCAACGTCCTGACTTTC. Translated, it gives CASRSGGSGANVLTF.

This rearrangement joins TRBV15 to TRBJ2-1, with a tentative D call TRBD2 (6 bases). Germline CDR1 reads LNHNV; CDR2 reads YYDKDF (reference sequence). With 5 bases removed from V and 11 bases from J, the gap between germline ends came to 22 bases. The CDR3 consists of 15 residues. The DNA of the CDR3 is TGTGCCACCAGCCACCGGGACTTAGGAAACATTCAGCAGTTCTTC. Its translation: CATSHRDLGNIQQFF.

The chain uses TRBV18 and TRBJ2-2; D gene ambiguous. The germline V gene encodes CDR1 KGHSH and CDR2 LQKENI. The CDR3 extends over 14 amino acids. Trimming removed 4 bases at V and 5 bases at J, with 11 bases between. The CDR3 loop is CASSQNSVTGELFF. The CDR3 DNA follows: TGTGCCAGCTCACAGAATTCGGTAACCGGGGAGCTGTTTTTT.

V and J are TRBV7-2 and TRBJ2-1; 12 nucleotides align to TRBD2. CDR3 size: 19 residues. In germline, CDR1 is SGHTA, CDR2 FQGNSA. The ends lost 3 bases at V and 0 bases at J; junction bases unmatched: 9. Here the CDR3 reads CASSFPGLAGSSSYNEQFF. The CDR3 DNA sequence: TGTGCCAGCAGCTTTCCGGGACTAGCGGGCTCCTCCTCCTACAATGAGCAGTTCTTC.

The CDR3 DNA follows: TGCGCCAGCAGCTTGGCCCCAGGGGAGTACCAAGAGACCCAGTACTTC. Its translation: CASSLAPGEYQETQYF. The chain carries TRBV5-1 and TRBJ2-5; D is perhaps TRBD1 (6 bases). Deletions cut 0 bases from V and 0 bases from J, with 12 bases between. Germline CDR1 is SGHRS and CDR2 is YFSETQ. The CDR3 totals 16 residues.

V usage is TRBV5-1 and J usage is TRBJ2-5; D perhaps matches TRBD1 (7 bases). CDR3 length: 15 amino acids. Germline-derived CDR1 and CDR2 are SGHRS and YFSETQ. V was trimmed by 2 bases and J by 2 bases, leaving 13 bases between them. CDR3 protein: CASSLSRGDQETQYF. CDR3 DNA: TGCGCCAGCAGCTTATCCAGGGGGGATCAAGAGACCCAGTACTTC.

The rearrangement uses TRBV5-4 and TRBJ2-1; TRBD2 aligns across 9 bases. The CDR3 runs 14 residues. The J segment lost 10 bases and the V segment lost 1 base, leaving 6 bases of the junction unmatched. Germline V gene lookup returns CDR1 SGHNT and CDR2 YYREEE (reference sequence). CDR3 residues: CASSLTSGHEEQFF. Written as DNA, the CDR3 is TGTGCCAGCAGCTTGACTAGCGGGCACGAGGAGCAGTTCTTC.

V is TRBV11-3 and J is TRBJ2-5; TRBD2 matches at 8 bases. Trimming removed 5 bases from V and 5 bases from J; junction bases left unmatched: 7. CDR3 length: 14 residues. Germline values: CDR1 SGHNT, CDR2 YENEEA. CDR3 sequence (DNA): TGTGCCAGCAGCCCCCGGACTAGCAGCGAGACCCAGTACTTC. Translation: CASSPRTSSETQYF. The variable domain in full, with the rest retrieved from reference TRBV11-3 and TRBJ2-5, is EAGVVQSPRYKIIEKKQPVAFWCNPISGHNTLYWYLQNLGQGPELLIRYENEEAVDDSQLPKDRFSAERLKGVDSTLKIQPAELGDSAVYLCASSPRTSSETQYFGPGTRLLVL.

V and J are TRBV19 and TRBJ1-4; 8 positions match TRBD1. The V gene's germline CDR1 is LNHDA and CDR2 SQIVND (reference sequence). V shed 7 bases and J 8 bases; nucleotides not matched to a gene: 9. This CDR3 has 14 amino acids. CDR3 DNA sequence: TGTGCCAGTACCTTATCAGGGGGCTGGGAAAAACTGTTTTTT. Its protein product is CASTLSGGWEKLFF.